Included here is one T cell receptor (beta chain) sequence, with context. These data belong to a study of blood T cell repertoires in COVID-19. TCRdb's table, derived via immunoSEQ multiplex PCR, lists solely in-frame clones and lacks some. This table holds more than 140,000 clones, about 86% found once. CDR3 size: 15 residues. Germline assignment: CDR1 KGHSH and CDR2 LQKENI. After removal of 3 bases from V and 0 bases from J, the junction contained 2 bases not matched to a gene. The J gene is TRBJ1-3, the V gene TRBV18; TRBD1 agrees at 7 bases. The sequenced material came from peripheral blood. The receptor comes from a woman aged 55-70 years with acute or convalescent COVID-19. Here the CDR3 DNA reads TGTGCCAGCTCACCGGGACAGAGCTCTGGAAACACCATATATTTT. Amino acid sequence: CASSPGQSSGNTIYF.